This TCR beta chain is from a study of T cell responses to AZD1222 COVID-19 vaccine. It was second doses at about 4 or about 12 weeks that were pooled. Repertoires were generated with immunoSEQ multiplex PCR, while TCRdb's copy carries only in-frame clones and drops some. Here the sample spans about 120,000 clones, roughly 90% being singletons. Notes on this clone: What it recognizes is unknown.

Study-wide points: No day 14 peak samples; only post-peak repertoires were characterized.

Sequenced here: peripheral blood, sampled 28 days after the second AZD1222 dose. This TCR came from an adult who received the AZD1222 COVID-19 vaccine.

The CDR3 spells CASSMAGWDEKLFF. The CDR3 DNA reads TGCGCCAGCAGCATGGCAGGTTGGGATGAAAAACTGTTTTTT. The chain has TRBV5-1 and TRBJ1-4; D uncertain. This CDR3 is 14 amino acids long. V lost 4 bases and J lost 6, with 13 bases in between. Germline CDR1 is SGHRS and CDR2 is YFSETQ. Full variable domain (remainder filled in from reference TRBV5-1 and TRBJ1-4): KAGVTQTPRYLIKTRGQQVTLSCSPISGHRSVSWYQQTPGQGLQFLFEYFSETQRNKGNFPGRFSGRQFSNSRSEMNVSTLELGDSALYLCASSMAGWDEKLFFGSGTQLSVL.